Below are 26 T cell receptor beta chains sequenced from a single sample in a study of cytomegalovirus exposure and HLA in healthy donors. A multiplex PCR was run with 60 Vbeta primers and 13 Jbeta primers. The method was immunoSEQ multiplex PCR; TCRdb's version includes in-frame clones alone and lacks a portion of them. The table records about 130,000 clones, 76% of them present only once. The sequenced material came from PBMCs. The receptors originated from a middle-aged man in good health and CMV-seronegative.

The V call is TRBV7-6, the J call TRBJ2-5; D uncertain. Between the trimmed V and J ends, which lost 5 bases and 5 bases, there was a span of 9 bases. The germline V gene encodes CDR1 SGHVS and CDR2 FNYEAQ. This CDR3 has 12 residues. The CDR3 DNA follows: TGTGCCAGCAGCGCACCCAGGGAGACCCAGTACTTC. The encoded protein is CASSAPRETQYF. Combining the CDR3 with reference TRBV7-6 and TRBJ2-5 gives the whole variable domain GAGVSQSPRYKVTKRGQDVALRCDPISGHVSLYWYRQALGQGPEFLTYFNYEAQQDKSGLPNDRFSAERPEGSISTLTIQRTEQRDSAMYRCASSAPRETQYFGPGTRLLVL.

V gene TRBV18 combines with J gene TRBJ1-1, with 8 bases lining up with TRBD1. V shed 6 bases, J shed 5 bases, and the junction held 8 bases outside the gene matches. This CDR3 is built from 14 residues. Germline V lookup: CDR1 KGHSH, CDR2 LQKENI. As DNA, the CDR3 is TGTGCCAGCTCCCTCGGACAGGGCGAGACTGAAGCTTTCTTT. Its protein product is CASSLGQGETEAFF.

The chain carries TRBV5-1 and TRBJ1-1; D call uncertain. In germline, CDR1 is SGHRS, CDR2 YFSETQ. This CDR3 region has 15 residues. The V end was cut by 1 base, the J end by 5 bases, with 15 bases between. Written as DNA, the CDR3 is TGCGCCAGCAGCTTGACAGTTGTCCCAGATACTGAAGCTTTCTTT. Translating it yields CASSLTVVPDTEAFF.

This clone was found once. The J gene is TRBJ2-7, the V gene TRBV25-1; 9 bases are a match to TRBD1. CDR3 length: 16 amino acids. Trimming removed 7 bases from V and 6 bases from J; junction bases left unmatched: 16. Germline V CDR1 and CDR2: MGHDK, SYGVNS. CDR3 DNA: TGTGCCAGCATCCAAACCGGGACAGGGCGCAGTGGCGAGCAGTACTTC. Translation: CASIQTGTGRSGEQYF.

J is TRBJ2-1 and V is TRBV5-1, with a weak D call TRBD2 (6 bases). V was cut by 2 bases and J by 8 bases, with 20 bases left in between. The germline gives CDR1 SGHRS, CDR2 YFSETQ. The CDR3 runs 16 residues. CDR3 sequence: CASSFERALMGDEQFF. The DNA for the CDR3 is TGCGCCAGCAGCTTCGAGCGGGCCCTAATGGGCGATGAGCAGTTCTTC.

This clone was seen a few times. The chain has TRBV18 and TRBJ2-1; D gene uncertain. Germline values: CDR1 KGHSH, CDR2 LQKENI. The CDR3 contains 15 residues. The V end lost 3 bases, the J end lost 1 base, and 10 bases lay between the germline ends. CDR3 sequence: CASSPMAGSYNEQFF. The CDR3 DNA follows: TGTGCCAGCTCACCGATGGCCGGGTCCTACAATGAGCAGTTCTTC.

V usage is TRBV7-6 and J usage is TRBJ1-1, with 11 bases that match TRBD1. Trimming removed 5 bases from V and 7 bases from J; junction bases left unmatched: 6. The CDR3 contains 14 residues. Germline V lookup: CDR1 SGHVS, CDR2 FNYEAQ. CDR3 loop: CASSQDRGRVEAFF. CDR3 coding DNA: TGTGCCAGCAGCCAGGACAGGGGGCGGGTTGAAGCTTTCTTT.

V gene TRBV4-3 combines with J gene TRBJ1-1; D gene ambiguous. The germline V gene has CDR1 LGHNA and CDR2 YSLEER. The CDR3 extends over 14 amino acids. V was pared by 0 bases and J by 2 bases, with 7 bases between. The CDR3: CASSQETGNTEAFF. In nucleotides, the CDR3 is TGCGCCAGCAGCCAAGAAACGGGTAACACTGAAGCTTTCTTT.

V usage is TRBV19 and J usage is TRBJ2-2; D might be TRBD2 (7 bases). The V and J ends lost 6 bases and 3 bases respectively, with 17 bases between them. Germline loops: CDR1 LNHDA, CDR2 SQIVND (reference sequence). The CDR3 has 16 amino acids. The CDR3 DNA sequence: TGTGCCAGTAGATCATTAGAAGGGGGGGACACCGGGGAGCTGTTTTTT. Its protein is CASRSLEGGDTGELFF.

This chain connects TRBV9 to TRBJ2-5, with D hard to call. Germline V gene lookup returns CDR1 SGDLS and CDR2 YYNGEE. This CDR3 is 14 amino acids long. Trimming took 4 bases from V and 5 from J, leaving 15 bases between them. The CDR3 coding sequence is TGTGCCAGCAGCCCAAACCCTAGTGGGGAGACCCAGTACTTC. Residues: CASSPNPSGETQYF.

The chain has TRBV6-1 and TRBJ1-3, with TRBD1 as a possible D gene (5 bases). Trimming took 1 base from V and 4 from J, leaving 11 bases between them. Germline V gene data show CDR1 as MNHNS and CDR2 as SASEGT. The CDR3 length is 15 residues. This CDR3 is CASSEVGRAGNTIYF. The CDR3, as DNA: TGTGCCAGCAGTGAAGTTGGCAGGGCGGGAAACACCATATATTTT.

This clone was seen a single time. The V and J genes are TRBV6-5 and TRBJ1-2; TRBD1 matches at 7 bases. J lost 8 bases, V lost 3 bases, and 9 bases had no gene match. CDR3 length: 14 residues. Germline V gene data show CDR1 as MNHEY and CDR2 as SVGAGI. CDR3 sequence (DNA): TGTGCCAGCAGTTATCAGGGGGTTCCGGGCGGCTACACCTTC. Its protein product is CASSYQGVPGGYTF.

This clone was recorded once. V and J are TRBV5-5 and TRBJ1-4; 10 bases fit TRBD1. Germline CDR1 reads SGHKS; CDR2 reads YYEKEE (reference sequence). The CDR3 totals 17 residues. The J segment lost 0 bases and the V segment lost 4 bases, leaving 6 bases of the junction unmatched. The CDR3 DNA is TGTGCCAGCAGCCCCGGGACAGGGGCCGCAACTAATGAAAAACTGTTTTTT. It encodes CASSPGTGAATNEKLFF.

The chain uses TRBV27 and TRBJ2-3; tentatively, D is TRBD1 (5 bases). Germline V gives CDR1 MNHEY, CDR2 SMNVEV (reference sequence). The CDR3 runs to 14 residues. The V gene lost 3 bases and the J gene lost 4 bases, with 11 bases spanning the gap. CDR3 amino acids: CASSFSRQPDTQYF. The CDR3 DNA sequence: TGTGCCAGCAGTTTCTCGAGACAGCCAGATACGCAGTATTTT.

The rearrangement uses TRBV4-2 and TRBJ2-1, with 10 positions matching TRBD1. The V gene's germline CDR1 is LGHNA and CDR2 YNFKEQ. This CDR3 is 15 amino acids long. The junction had 8 bases not matched to a gene; V was cut back by 5 bases and J by 7 bases. The CDR3 spells CASSGPGQGRNEQFF. In nucleotides, the CDR3 is TGTGCCAGCAGCGGACCGGGACAGGGGAGGAATGAGCAGTTCTTC.

This clone appeared a few times. The chain combines TRBV7-9 with TRBJ2-5; 7 bases are a match to TRBD2. Germline CDR1 SEHNR, CDR2 FQNEAQ (reference sequence). After removal of 5 bases from V and 0 bases from J, the junction contained 15 bases not matched to a gene. The CDR3 runs to 18 residues. The DNA of the CDR3 is TGTGCCAGCAGCGCCTCCTATAGCGGGCTAGCGAACCAAGAGACCCAGTACTTC. Translation gives CASSASYSGLANQETQYF.

This clone was counted a few times. Written as DNA, the CDR3 is TGTGCCAGCAGCCCCCCGGGGGGGGCGACTGAAGCTTTCTTT. Protein product: CASSPPGGATEAFF. This chain joins TRBV5-6 and TRBJ1-1; D is perhaps TRBD1 (6 bases). Trimming stripped 4 bases from V and 5 bases from J, with 15 bases between. Germline assignment: CDR1 SGHDT and CDR2 YYEEEE. The length of the CDR3 is 14 residues.

The rearrangement joins TRBV7-2 to TRBJ2-2; D is possibly TRBD1 (5 bases). Germline V gene lookup returns CDR1 SGHTA and CDR2 FQGNSA. This CDR3 contains 17 residues. The V end was cut by 2 bases, the J end by 7 bases, with 20 bases between. For the CDR3, the DNA is TGTGCCAGCAGCTTATGGGCCCAGGGAATCGCCGGCGGGGAGCTGTTTTTT. Translated: CASSLWAQGIAGGELFF.

The V call is TRBV6-5, the J call TRBJ1-2, with 12 bases fitting TRBD1. CDR1 and CDR2 (germline): MNHEY, SVGAGI. J gave up 8 bases and V 6 bases, and 10 bases lay outside the gene matches. This CDR3 has 15 amino acids. The CDR3 bases are TGTGCCAGCAGCGAGCCGGGACAGGGGGCGGAGGGCTACACCTTC. Translated, it gives CASSEPGQGAEGYTF.

The chain employs TRBV7-2 and TRBJ2-1; D possibly corresponds to TRBD1 (7 bases). This CDR3 comprises 17 residues. V lost 5 bases and J lost 6, with 23 bases in between. Germline V gene sequence: CDR1 SGHTA, CDR2 FQGNSA. This chain's CDR3 is CASSRPRGTESFNEQFF. For the CDR3, the DNA is TGTGCCAGCAGCAGGCCCAGGGGGACTGAATCATTCAATGAGCAGTTCTTC.

The chain's CDR3 is CASRDRSYYGYTF. The CDR3 bases are TGTGCCAGCAGGGACAGGTCGTACTATGGCTACACCTTC. The V and J genes are TRBV2 and TRBJ1-2; TRBD1 aligns across 7 bases. The V gene's germline CDR1 is SNHLY and CDR2 FYNNEI. The J segment lost 3 bases and the V segment lost 6 bases, leaving 4 bases of the junction unmatched. CDR3 length: 13 residues.

The gene calls are TRBV6-5 and TRBJ2-1; 8 nucleotides align to TRBD2. The CDR3 has 16 residues. V lost 0 bases and J lost 2; bases outside the gene matches: 3. Germline V CDR1 and CDR2: MNHEY, SVGAGI. CDR3 bases: TGTGCCAGCAGTTACTCCCCCGGGGGGGCCTACAATGAGCAGTTCTTC. Its translation: CASSYSPGGAYNEQFF.

The genes are TRBV10-3 and TRBJ2-5, with 7 bases aligning to TRBD2. CDR1 is ENHRY and CDR2 is SYGVKD in the germline V gene. V was clipped by 4 bases and J by 7 bases; unmatched bases: 3. CDR3 length equals 12 residues. The CDR3 coding sequence is TGTGCCATCAGTGGCGGCGGGGGGACCCAGTACTTC. Protein product: CAISGGGGTQYF.

This clone was counted a few times. V gene TRBV6-6 combines with J gene TRBJ1-3; perhaps TRBD1 as D (6 bases). Germline V gives CDR1 MNHNY, CDR2 SVGAGI (reference sequence). This CDR3 region has 14 residues. The ends were cut back, 6 bases at V and 0 bases at J, with 9 bases in the middle. The CDR3, as DNA: TGTGCCAGCAGCCAGGGGAGCTCTGGAAACACCATATATTTT. It translates to CASSQGSSGNTIYF.

The chain recombines TRBV7-3 with TRBJ2-3; D is ambiguous. V was shortened by 0 bases and J by 1 base, with 8 bases between the two germline ends. CDR1 is SGHTA, CDR2 FQGTGA, per germline. The CDR3 consists of 15 residues. In nucleotides, the CDR3 is TGTGCCAGCAGCTTAACGCCTCGGGGCACAGATACGCAGTATTTT. Protein sequence: CASSLTPRGTDTQYF.

This chain connects TRBV4-2 to TRBJ2-1, with 10 bases lining up with TRBD2. Germline V lookup: CDR1 LGHNA, CDR2 YNFKEQ. Trimming cost V 3 bases and J 1 base; bases outside gene matches: 3. The CDR3 totals 16 residues. The CDR3 here is CASSHLAGESYNEQFF. The CDR3 region has the DNA TGTGCCAGCAGCCATCTAGCGGGGGAGTCCTACAATGAGCAGTTCTTC.